This T cell receptor (beta chain) was captured in a study of shared clonotypes between healthy human individuals. Looking at the study overall: Contributing individuals were two females and three males aged 18 to 49. Each donor's CD4 naive and CD4 memory cells filled three plates apiece, CD8 naive two, and CD8 memory one.

This CDR3 contains 12 residues. From germline, CDR1 is SGHRS and CDR2 YFSETQ. Between the trimmed V and J ends, which lost 4 bases and 6 bases, there was a span of 9 bases. Assay used: immunoSEQ multiplex PCR; TCRdb lists only in-frame clones, some missing. The sample records millions of clones, about 92% being singletons. This clonotype was sampled from a man between 18 and 35 years old in good health. Some clones in this sample may be carry-over from other donors' samples. The chain carries TRBV5-1 and TRBJ2-3; D is unclear. Source material: naive CD4+ T cells from PBMCs. Subset meaning: CD45RA+ positively selected. CDR3 nucleotide sequence: TGCGCCAGCAGCGGCGAATGGGATACGCAGTATTTT. This gives the protein CASSGEWDTQYF.